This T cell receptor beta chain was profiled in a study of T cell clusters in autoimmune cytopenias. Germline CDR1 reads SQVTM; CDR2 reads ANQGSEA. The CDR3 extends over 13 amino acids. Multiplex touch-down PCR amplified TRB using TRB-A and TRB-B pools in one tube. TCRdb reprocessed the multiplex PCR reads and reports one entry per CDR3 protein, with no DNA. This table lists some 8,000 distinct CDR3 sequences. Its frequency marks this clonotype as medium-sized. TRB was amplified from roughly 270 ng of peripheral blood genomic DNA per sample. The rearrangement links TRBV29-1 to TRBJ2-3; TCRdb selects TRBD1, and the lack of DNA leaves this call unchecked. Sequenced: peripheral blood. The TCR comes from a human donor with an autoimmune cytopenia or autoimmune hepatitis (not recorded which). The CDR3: CSVEEGTGAAQYF.